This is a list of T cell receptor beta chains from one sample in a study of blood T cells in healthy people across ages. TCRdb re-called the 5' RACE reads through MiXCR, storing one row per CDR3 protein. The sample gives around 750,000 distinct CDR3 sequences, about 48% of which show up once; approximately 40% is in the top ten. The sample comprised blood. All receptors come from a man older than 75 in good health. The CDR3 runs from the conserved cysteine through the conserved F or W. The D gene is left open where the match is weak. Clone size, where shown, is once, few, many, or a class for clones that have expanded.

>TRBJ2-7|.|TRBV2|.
CASSRRGTYEQYF
TGTGCCAGCAGTCGGCGGGGAACCTACGAGCAGTACTTC
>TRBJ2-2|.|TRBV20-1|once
CSATRGPGELFF
TGCAGTGCAACCAGGGGACCCGGGGAGCTGTTTTTT
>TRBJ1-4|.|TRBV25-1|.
CASSEPRVGWHELFF
TGTGCCAGCAGTGAACCCAGGGTCGGATGGCATGAACTGTTTTTT
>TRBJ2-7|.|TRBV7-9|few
CASSFGGRGTYEQYF
TGTGCCAGCAGCTTCGGGGGAAGGGGGACCTACGAGCAGTACTTC
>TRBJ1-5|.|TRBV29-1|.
CSAMGGSNQPQHF
TGCAGCGCCATGGGGGGTAGCAATCAGCCCCAGCATTTT
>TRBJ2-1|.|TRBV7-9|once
CATSHRFDEQFF
TGTGCCACATCACATAGATTCGATGAGCAGTTCTTC
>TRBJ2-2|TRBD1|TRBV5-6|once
CASSNRGKDTGELFF
TGTGCCAGCAGCAACAGGGGAAAGGACACCGGGGAGCTGTTTTTT
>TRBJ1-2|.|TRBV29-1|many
CSVELVRGYTF
TGCAGCGTTGAGTTAGTTCGCGGCTACACCTTC
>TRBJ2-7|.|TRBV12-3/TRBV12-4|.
CASSAPGGYEQYF
TGTGCCAGCAGCGCTCCAGGGGGGTACGAGCAGTACTTC
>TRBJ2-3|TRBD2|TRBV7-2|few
CASSPVGGSQPTDTQYF
TGTGCCAGCAGCCCCGTGGGCGGGAGTCAACCAACAGATACGCAGTATTTT
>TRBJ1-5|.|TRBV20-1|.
CSARVGGVRDNQPQHF
TGCAGTGCTAGAGTGGGGGGGGTTCGGGACAATCAGCCCCAGCATTTT
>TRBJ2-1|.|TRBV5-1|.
CASALQNEQFF
TGCGCCAGCGCACTCCAAAATGAGCAGTTCTTC
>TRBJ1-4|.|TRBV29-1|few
CSVGPRGPNLRSEKLFF
TGCAGCGTTGGCCCGCGGGGGCCGAACCTCCGAAGTGAAAAACTGTTTTTT
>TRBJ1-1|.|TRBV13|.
CASSSRYRTEAFF
TGTGCCAGCAGCTCAAGATATCGCACTGAAGCTTTCTTT
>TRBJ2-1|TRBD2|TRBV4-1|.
CASSQDTGTSFSSSYNEQFF
TGCGCCAGCAGTCAAGATACCGGGACTAGCTTTTCGAGCTCCTACAATGAGCAGTTCTTC
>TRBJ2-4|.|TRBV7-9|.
CASSLTDIGFTTGEYF
TGTGCCAGCAGCTTAACGGACATAGGGTTTACAACAGGCGAGTACTTC
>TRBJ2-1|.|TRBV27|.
CASFRLVGGGEQFF
TGTGCCAGCTTTAGACTAGTGGGAGGAGGGGAGCAGTTCTTC
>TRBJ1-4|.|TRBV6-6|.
CASRFLEGEKLFF
TGTGCCAGCAGATTTCTGGAAGGCGAAAAACTGTTTTTT
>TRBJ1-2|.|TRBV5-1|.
CASSLVAGDINGYTF
TGCGCCAGCAGCTTGGTTGCAGGGGATATCAATGGCTACACCTTC
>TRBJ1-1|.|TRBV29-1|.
CSVGGAEAFF
TGCAGCGTTGGCGGGGCTGAAGCTTTCTTT
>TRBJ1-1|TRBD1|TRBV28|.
CASNDRGRVAFF
TGTGCCAGCAATGACAGGGGGCGAGTAGCTTTCTTT
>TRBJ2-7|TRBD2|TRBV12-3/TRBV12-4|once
CASSSGTRGTIYEQYF
TGTGCCAGCAGTTCCGGGACTAGAGGAACCATCTACGAGCAGTACTTC
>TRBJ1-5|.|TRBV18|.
CASSPLGAGEPQHF
TGTGCCAGCTCACCTTTGGGGGCGGGGGAGCCCCAGCATTTT
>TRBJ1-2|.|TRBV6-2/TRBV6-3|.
CATVLGTLMESGYTF
TGTGCCACCGTTTTAGGAACCCTTATGGAAAGCGGCTACACCTTC
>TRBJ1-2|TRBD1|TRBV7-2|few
CASSPPGQGAGGYTF
TGTGCCAGCAGCCCACCGGGACAGGGGGCGGGTGGCTACACCTTC
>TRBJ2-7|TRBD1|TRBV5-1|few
CASSRTTGSSYEQYF
TGCGCCAGCAGCCGGACGACAGGGAGCTCCTACGAGCAGTACTTC
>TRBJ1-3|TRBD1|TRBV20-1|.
CSATRRTGEPNTIYF
TGCAGTGCTACTCGGAGAACAGGGGAGCCAAACACCATATATTTT
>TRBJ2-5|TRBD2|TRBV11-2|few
CASSLVGRAGGFLSQETQYF
TGTGCCAGCAGCTTAGTAGGACGAGCGGGAGGCTTTCTATCGCAAGAGACCCAGTACTTC
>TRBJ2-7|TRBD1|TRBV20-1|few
CSANLAGGGGLYNEQYF
TGCAGTGCTAATTTGGCAGGGGGTGGAGGCTTATACAATGAGCAGTACTTC
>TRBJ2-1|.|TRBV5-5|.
CASSLGPNNEQFF
TGTGCCAGCAGCTTGGGACCGAACAATGAGCAGTTCTTC
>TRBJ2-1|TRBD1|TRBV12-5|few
CASALDRGSDEQFF
TGTGCTAGTGCCCTAGACAGGGGCAGCGATGAGCAGTTCTTC
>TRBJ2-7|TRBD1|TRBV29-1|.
CSVDYRGLGNEQYF
TGCAGCGTTGACTACAGGGGGCTGGGCAATGAGCAGTACTTC
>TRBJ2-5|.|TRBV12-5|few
CASGLGVARETQYF
TGTGCTAGTGGACTAGGAGTAGCAAGGGAGACCCAGTACTTC
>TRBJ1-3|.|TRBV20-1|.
CSAITTGVPGNTIYF
TGCAGTGCTATAACCACAGGCGTACCTGGAAACACCATATATTTT
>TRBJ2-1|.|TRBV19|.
CASRGGKGDEQFF
TGTGCCAGTAGAGGGGGGAAGGGCGATGAGCAGTTCTTC
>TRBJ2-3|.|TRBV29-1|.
CSVVPRATDTQYF
TGCAGCGTTGTCCCGAGGGCCACAGATACGCAGTATTTT
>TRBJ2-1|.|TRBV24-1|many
CATMGPGSYNEQFF
TGTGCCACCATGGGCCCCGGGTCCTACAATGAGCAGTTCTTC
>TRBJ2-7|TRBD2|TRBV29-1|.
CSAGPSGSDEQYF
TGCAGCGCTGGGCCTAGCGGGAGCGACGAGCAGTACTTC
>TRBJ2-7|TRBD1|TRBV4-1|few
CASSSRDRVAYEQYF
TGCGCCAGCAGCTCCCGTGACAGGGTGGCCTACGAGCAGTACTTC
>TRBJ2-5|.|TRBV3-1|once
CASSQETKGHSGETQYF
TGTGCCAGCAGCCAAGAGACAAAGGGACACTCAGGGGAGACCCAGTACTTC
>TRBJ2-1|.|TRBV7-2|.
CASGSPNHNEQFF
TGTGCCAGCGGGAGTCCGAACCACAATGAGCAGTTCTTC
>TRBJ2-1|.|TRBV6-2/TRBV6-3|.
CASSYVAGTPDNEQFF
TGTGCCAGCAGTTACGTTGCCGGGACGCCGGACAATGAGCAGTTCTTC
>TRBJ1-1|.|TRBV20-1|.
CSASRLGRWVAEAFF
TGCAGTGCTAGCCGTCTTGGACGGTGGGTCGCTGAAGCTTTCTTT
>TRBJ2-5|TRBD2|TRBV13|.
CASSAPGASGTPSETQYF
TGTGCCAGCAGCGCCCCCGGGGCTAGCGGGACCCCTTCAGAGACCCAGTACTTC